This T cell receptor beta chain stems from a study of blood T cell repertoires in COVID-19. CDR1 and CDR2 from the germline V gene are SGHRS and YFSETQ. Trimming took 1 base from V and 5 from J; bases not matched to a gene: 1. CDR3 size: 14 residues. Cohorts were based on clinical histories the participants reported. A COVID-19 case had been met by exposed participants during the 2 weeks before study entry. Some clones are missing from TCRdb's copy, which holds only in-frame ones; the method was immunoSEQ multiplex PCR. This table holds 250,000 to 300,000 clones, 80% to 85% found once. The V call is TRBV5-1, the J call TRBJ1-5, with TRBD1 identical over 9 bases. This TCR came from a middle-aged man who had been exposed to COVID-19. Sequencing was done on a sample of PBMCs or T cells enriched from blood (not recorded which). In DNA form, the CDR3 reads TGCGCCAGCAGCTTGACAGGGGGCCATCAGCCCCAGCATTTT. This encodes CASSLTGGHQPQHF. Full variable domain (rest looked up from reference TRBV5-1 and TRBJ1-5): KAGVTQTPRYLIKTRGQQVTLSCSPISGHRSVSWYQQTPGQGLQFLFEYFSETQRNKGNFPGRFSGRQFSNSRSEMNVSTLELGDSALYLCASSLTGGHQPQHFGDGTRLSIL.